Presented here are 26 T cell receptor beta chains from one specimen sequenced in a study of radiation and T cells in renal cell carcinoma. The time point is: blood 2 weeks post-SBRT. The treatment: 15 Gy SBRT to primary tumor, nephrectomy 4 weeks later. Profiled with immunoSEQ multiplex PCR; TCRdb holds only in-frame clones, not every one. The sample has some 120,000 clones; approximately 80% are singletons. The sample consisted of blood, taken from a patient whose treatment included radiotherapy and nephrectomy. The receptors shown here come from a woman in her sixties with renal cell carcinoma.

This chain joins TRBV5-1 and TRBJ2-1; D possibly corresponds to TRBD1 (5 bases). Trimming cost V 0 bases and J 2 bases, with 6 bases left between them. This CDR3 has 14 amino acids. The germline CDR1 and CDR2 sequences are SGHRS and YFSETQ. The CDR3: CASSLATAYNEQFF. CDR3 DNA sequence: TGCGCCAGCAGCTTGGCGACAGCCTACAATGAGCAGTTCTTC.

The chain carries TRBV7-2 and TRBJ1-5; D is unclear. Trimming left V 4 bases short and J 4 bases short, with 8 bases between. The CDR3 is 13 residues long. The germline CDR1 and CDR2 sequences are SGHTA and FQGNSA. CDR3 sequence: CASSYWGNQPQHF. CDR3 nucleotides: TGTGCCAGCAGCTATTGGGGTAATCAGCCCCAGCATTTT.

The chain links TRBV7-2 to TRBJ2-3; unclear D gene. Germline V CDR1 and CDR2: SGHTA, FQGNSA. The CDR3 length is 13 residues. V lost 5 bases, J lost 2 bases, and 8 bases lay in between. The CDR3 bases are TGTGCCAGCAGCCCCCGGAACACAGATACGCAGTATTTT. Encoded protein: CASSPRNTDTQYF.

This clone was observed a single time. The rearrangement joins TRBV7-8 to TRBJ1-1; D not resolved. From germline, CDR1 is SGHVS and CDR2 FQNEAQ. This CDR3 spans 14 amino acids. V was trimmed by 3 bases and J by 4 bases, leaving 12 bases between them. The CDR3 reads CASSFEQVGTEAFF. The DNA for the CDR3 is TGTGCCAGCAGCTTTGAGCAGGTTGGCACTGAAGCTTTCTTT.

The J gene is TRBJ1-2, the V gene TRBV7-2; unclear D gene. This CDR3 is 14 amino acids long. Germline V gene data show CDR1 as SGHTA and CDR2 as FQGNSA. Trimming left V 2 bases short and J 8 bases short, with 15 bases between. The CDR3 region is CASSLRQGDKGYTF. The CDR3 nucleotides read TGTGCCAGCAGCTTACGTCAAGGTGATAAGGGCTACACCTTC.

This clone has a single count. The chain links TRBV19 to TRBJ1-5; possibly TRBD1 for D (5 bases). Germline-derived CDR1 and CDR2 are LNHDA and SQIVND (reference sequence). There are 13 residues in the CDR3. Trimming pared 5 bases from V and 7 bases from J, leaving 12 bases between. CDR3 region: CASSFSDKQPQHF. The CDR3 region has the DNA TGTGCCAGTAGTTTTTCGGACAAACAGCCCCAGCATTTT.

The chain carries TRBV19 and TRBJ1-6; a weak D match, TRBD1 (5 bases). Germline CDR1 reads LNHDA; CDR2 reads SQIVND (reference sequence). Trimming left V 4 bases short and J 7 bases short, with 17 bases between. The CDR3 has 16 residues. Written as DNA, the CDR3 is TGTGCCAGTAGTACCGGGGACGTTAAATTAAATTCACCCCTCCACTTT. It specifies CASSTGDVKLNSPLHF.

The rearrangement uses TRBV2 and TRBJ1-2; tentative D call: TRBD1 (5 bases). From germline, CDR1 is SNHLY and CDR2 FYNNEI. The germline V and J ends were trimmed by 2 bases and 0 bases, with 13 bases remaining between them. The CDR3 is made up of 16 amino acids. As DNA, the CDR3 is TGTGCCAGCAGTGAAATGGGCAGGGCTTCTAACTATGGCTACACCTTC. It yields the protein CASSEMGRASNYGYTF.

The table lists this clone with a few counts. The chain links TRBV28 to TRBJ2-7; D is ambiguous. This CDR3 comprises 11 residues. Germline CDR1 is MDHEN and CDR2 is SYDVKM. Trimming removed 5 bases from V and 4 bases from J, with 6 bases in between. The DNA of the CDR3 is TGTGCCAGCAGTCCCCGATACGAGCAGTACTTC. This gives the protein CASSPRYEQYF.

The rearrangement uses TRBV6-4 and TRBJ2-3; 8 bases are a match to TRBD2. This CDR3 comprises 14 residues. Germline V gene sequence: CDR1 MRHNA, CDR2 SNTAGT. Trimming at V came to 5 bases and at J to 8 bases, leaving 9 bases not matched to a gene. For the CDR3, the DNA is TGTGCCAGCAGTAGCGGGGGAGCTTCTGGTACGCAGTATTTT. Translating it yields CASSSGGASGTQYF.

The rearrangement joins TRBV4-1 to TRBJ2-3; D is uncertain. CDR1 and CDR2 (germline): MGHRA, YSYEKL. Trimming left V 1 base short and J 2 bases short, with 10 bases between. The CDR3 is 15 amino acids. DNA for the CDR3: TGCGCCAGCAGCCAAGGGGGTACCCTCACAGATACGCAGTATTTT. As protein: CASSQGGTLTDTQYF.

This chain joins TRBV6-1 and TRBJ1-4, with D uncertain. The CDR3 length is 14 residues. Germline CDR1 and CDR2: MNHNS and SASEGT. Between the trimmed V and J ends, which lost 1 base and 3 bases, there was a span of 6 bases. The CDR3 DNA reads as TGTGCCAGCAGTGAAGGTGGGGCTAATGAAAAACTGTTTTTT. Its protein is CASSEGGANEKLFF.

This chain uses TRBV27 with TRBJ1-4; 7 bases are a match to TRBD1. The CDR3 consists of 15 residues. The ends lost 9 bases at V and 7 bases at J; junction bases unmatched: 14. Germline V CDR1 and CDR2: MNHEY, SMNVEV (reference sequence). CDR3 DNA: TGTGCCAGTTCAGGGGGGCATGGAGCGCGTGAAAAACTGTTTTTT. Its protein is CASSGGHGAREKLFF.

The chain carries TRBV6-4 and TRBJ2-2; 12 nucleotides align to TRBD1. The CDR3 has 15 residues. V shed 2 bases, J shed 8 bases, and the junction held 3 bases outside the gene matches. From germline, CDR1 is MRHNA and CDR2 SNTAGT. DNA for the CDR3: TGTGCCAGCAGTGACCGGGACAGGGGGCCGGGGGAGCTGTTTTTT. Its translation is CASSDRDRGPGELFF.

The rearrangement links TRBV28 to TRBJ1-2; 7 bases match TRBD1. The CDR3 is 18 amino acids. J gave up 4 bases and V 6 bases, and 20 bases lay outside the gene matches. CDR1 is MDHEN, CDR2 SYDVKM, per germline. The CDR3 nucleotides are TGTGCCAGCAGCTCCCTTCCCCTCACGACAGGGCGTCGCTATGGCTACACCTTC. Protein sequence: CASSSLPLTTGRRYGYTF.

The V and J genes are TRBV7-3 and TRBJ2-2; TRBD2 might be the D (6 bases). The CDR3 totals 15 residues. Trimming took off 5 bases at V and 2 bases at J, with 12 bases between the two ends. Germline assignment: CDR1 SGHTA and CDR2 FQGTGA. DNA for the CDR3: TGTGCCAGCAGCCTCCGACTAGGCAACACCGGGGAGCTGTTTTTT. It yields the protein CASSLRLGNTGELFF.

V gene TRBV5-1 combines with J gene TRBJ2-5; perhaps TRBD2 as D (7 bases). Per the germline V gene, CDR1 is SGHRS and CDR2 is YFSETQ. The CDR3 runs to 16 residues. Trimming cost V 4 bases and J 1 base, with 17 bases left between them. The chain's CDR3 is CASSPTKGGGQETQYF. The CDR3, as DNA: TGCGCCAGCAGCCCTACGAAGGGGGGGGGCCAAGAGACCCAGTACTTC.

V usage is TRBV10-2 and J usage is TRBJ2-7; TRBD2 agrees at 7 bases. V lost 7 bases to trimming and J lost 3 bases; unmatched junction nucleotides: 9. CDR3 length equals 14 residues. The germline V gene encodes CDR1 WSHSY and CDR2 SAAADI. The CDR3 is CASIPAGGFYEQYF. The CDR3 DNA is TGCGCCAGCATTCCGGCCGGGGGGTTCTACGAGCAGTACTTC.

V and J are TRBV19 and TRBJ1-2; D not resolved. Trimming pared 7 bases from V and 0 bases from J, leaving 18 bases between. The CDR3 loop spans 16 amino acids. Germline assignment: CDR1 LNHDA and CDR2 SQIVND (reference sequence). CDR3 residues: CASIPQPGLANYGYTF. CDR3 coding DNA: TGTGCCAGTATCCCACAACCTGGTTTAGCTAACTATGGCTACACCTTC.

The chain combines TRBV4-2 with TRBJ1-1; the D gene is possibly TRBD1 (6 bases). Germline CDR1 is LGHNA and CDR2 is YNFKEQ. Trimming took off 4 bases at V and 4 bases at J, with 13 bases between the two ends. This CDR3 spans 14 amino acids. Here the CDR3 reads CASSPQEGGTEAFF. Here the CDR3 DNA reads TGTGCCAGCAGCCCCCAGGAGGGGGGCACTGAAGCTTTCTTT.

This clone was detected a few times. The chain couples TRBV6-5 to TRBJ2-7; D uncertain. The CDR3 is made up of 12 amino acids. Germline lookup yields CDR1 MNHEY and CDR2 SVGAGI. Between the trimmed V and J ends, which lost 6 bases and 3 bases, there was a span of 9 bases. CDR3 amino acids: CASSADHYEQYF. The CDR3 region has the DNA TGTGCCAGCAGCGCGGATCACTACGAGCAGTACTTC.

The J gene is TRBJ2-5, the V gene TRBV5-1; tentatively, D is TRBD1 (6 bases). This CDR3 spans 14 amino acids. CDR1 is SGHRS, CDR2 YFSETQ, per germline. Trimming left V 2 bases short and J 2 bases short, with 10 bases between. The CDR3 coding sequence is TGCGCCAGCAGCTTCGGGACACAGCAAGAGACCCAGTACTTC. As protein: CASSFGTQQETQYF.

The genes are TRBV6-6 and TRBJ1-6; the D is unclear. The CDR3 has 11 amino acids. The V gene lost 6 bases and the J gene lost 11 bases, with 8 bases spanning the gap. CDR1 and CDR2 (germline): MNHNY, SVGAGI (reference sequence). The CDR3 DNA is TGTGCCAGCAGCCCCGAAGCACCCCTCCACTTT. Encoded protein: CASSPEAPLHF.

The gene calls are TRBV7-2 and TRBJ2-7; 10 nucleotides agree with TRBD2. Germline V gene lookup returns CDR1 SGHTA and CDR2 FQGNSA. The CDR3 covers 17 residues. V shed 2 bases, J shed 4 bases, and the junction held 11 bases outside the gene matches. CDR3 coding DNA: TGTGCCAGCAGCTTAAAACCGGTCCCTAGCGGGAGATACGAGCAGTACTTC. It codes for CASSLKPVPSGRYEQYF.

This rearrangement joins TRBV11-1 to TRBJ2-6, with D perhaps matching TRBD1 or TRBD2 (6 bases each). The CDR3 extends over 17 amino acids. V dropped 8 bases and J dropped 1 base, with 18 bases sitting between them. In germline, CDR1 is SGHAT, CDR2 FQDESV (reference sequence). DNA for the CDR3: TGTGCCAGCTTCGGCGTCGGGGGCCAATCTGGGGCCAACGTCCTGACTTTC. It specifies CASFGVGGQSGANVLTF.

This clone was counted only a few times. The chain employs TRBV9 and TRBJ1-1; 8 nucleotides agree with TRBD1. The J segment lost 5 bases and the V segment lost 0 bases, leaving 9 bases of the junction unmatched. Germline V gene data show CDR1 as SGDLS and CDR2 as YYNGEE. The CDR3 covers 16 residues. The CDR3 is CASSVEGQGARTEAFF. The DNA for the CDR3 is TGTGCCAGCAGCGTAGAAGGGCAGGGGGCGCGAACTGAAGCTTTCTTT.